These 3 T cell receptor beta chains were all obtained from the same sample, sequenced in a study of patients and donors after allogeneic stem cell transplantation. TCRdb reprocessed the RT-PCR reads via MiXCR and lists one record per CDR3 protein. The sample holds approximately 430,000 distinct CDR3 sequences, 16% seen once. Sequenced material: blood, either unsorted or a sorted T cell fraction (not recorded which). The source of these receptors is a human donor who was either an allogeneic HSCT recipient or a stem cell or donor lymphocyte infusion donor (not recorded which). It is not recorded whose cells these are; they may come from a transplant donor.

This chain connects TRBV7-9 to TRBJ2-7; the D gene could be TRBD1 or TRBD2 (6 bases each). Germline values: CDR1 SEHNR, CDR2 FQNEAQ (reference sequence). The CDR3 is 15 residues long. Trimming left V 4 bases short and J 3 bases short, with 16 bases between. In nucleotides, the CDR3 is TGTGCCAGCAGCTCCCCCTCGGAGGGGGACTACGAGCAGTACTTC. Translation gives CASSSPSEGDYEQYF.

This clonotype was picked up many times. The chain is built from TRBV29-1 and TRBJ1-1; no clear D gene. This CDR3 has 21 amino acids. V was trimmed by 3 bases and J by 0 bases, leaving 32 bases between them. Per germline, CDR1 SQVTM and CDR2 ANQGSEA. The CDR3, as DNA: TGCAGCGTTGAGGCAGCTACATCGATGCTATTTACCCAAACGATGAACACTGAAGCTTTCTTT. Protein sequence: CSVEAATSMLFTQTMNTEAFF.

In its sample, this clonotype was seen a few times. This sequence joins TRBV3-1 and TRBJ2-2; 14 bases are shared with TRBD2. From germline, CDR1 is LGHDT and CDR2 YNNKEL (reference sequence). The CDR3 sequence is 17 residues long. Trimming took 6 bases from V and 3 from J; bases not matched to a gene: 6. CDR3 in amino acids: CASRKTSGGADTGELFF. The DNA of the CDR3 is TGTGCCAGCAGGAAGACTAGCGGGGGGGCCGACACCGGGGAGCTGTTTTTT.